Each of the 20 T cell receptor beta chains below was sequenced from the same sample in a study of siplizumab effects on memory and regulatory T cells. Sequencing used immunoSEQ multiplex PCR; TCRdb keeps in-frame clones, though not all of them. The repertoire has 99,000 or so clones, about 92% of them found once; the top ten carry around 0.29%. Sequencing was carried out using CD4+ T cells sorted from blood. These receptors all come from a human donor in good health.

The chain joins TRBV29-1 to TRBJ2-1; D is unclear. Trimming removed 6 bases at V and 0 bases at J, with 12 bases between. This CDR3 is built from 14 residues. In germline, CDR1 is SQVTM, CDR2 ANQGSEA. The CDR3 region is CSVDATRSYNEQFF. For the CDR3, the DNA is TGCAGCGTCGACGCCACTCGCTCCTACAATGAGCAGTTCTTC.

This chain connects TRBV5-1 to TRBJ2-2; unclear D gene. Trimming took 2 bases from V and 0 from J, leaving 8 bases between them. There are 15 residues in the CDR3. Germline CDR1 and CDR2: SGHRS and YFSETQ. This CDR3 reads CASSFGKPNTGELFF. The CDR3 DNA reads TGCGCCAGCAGCTTCGGCAAACCGAACACCGGGGAGCTGTTTTTT.

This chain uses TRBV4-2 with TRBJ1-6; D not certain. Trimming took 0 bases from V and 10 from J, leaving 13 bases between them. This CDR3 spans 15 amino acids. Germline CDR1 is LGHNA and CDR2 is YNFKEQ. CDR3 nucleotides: TGTGCCAGCAGCCAAGATCTCAGGAACGAATCACCCCTCCACTTT. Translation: CASSQDLRNESPLHF.

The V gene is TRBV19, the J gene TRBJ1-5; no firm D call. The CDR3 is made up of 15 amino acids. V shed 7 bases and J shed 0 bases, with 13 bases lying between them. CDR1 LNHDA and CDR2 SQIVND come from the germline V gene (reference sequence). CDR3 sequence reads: CASKTTGYSNQPQHF. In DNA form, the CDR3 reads TGTGCCAGTAAGACAACGGGTTATAGCAATCAGCCCCAGCATTTT.

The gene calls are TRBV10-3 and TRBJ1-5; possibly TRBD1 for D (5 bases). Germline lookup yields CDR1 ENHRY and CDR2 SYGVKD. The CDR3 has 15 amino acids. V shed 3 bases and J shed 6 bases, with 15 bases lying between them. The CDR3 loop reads CAISDGTGVGQPQHF. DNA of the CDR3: TGTGCCATCAGTGACGGGACGGGGGTCGGTCAGCCCCAGCATTTT.

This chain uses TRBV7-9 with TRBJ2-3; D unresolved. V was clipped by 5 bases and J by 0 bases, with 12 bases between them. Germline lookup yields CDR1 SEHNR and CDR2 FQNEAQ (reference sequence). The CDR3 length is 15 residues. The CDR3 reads CASSPPLGSTDTQYF. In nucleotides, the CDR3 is TGTGCCAGCAGCCCACCGCTGGGTAGCACAGATACGCAGTATTTT.

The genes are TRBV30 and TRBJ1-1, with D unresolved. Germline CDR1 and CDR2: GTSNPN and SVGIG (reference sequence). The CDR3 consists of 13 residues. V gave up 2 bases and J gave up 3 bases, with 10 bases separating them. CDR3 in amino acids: CAWSTRRDTEAFF. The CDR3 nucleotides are TGTGCCTGGAGTACCCGGAGGGACACTGAAGCTTTCTTT.

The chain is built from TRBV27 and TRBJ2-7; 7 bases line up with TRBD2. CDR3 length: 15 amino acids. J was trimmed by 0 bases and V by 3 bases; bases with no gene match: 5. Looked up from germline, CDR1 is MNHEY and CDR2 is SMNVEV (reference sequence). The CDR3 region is CASSFRRGSSYEQYF. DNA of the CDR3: TGTGCCAGCAGTTTTCGGCGGGGGAGCTCCTACGAGCAGTACTTC.

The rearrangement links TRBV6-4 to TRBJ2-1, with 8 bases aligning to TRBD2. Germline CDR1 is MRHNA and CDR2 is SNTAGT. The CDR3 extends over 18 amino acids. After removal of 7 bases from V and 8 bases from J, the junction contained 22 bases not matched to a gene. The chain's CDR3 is CASTLRPSRGGPLYEQFF. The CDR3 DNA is TGTGCCAGCACTTTAAGGCCATCCCGGGGGGGCCCCCTCTATGAGCAGTTCTTC.

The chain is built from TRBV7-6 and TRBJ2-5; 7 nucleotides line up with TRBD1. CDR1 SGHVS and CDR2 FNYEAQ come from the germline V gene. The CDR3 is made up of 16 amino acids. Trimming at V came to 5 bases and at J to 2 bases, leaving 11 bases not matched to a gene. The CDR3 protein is CASSTTTGLRQETQYF. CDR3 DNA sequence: TGTGCCAGCAGCACCACGACAGGGTTGCGGCAAGAGACCCAGTACTTC. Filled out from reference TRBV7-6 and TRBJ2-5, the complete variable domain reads GAGVSQSPRYKVTKRGQDVALRCDPISGHVSLYWYRQALGQGPEFLTYFNYEAQQDKSGLPNDRFSAERPEGSISTLTIQRTEQRDSAMYRCASSTTTGLRQETQYFGPGTRLLVL.

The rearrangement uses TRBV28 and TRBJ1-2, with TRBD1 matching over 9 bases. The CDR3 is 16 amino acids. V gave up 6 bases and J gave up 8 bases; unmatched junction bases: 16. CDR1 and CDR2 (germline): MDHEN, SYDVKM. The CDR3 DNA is TGTGCCAGCAGCACCGGGACAGGGACCACCCGATGGGGCTACACCTTC. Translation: CASSTGTGTTRWGYTF.

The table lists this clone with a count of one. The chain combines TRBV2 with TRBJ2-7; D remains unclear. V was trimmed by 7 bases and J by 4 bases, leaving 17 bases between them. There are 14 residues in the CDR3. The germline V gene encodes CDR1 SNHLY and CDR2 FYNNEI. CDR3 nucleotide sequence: TGTGCCAGCACAGAGGCCGCTATCACTTACGAGCAGTACTTC. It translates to CASTEAAITYEQYF. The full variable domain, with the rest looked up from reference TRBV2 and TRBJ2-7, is EPEVTQTPSHQVTQMGQEVILRCVPISNHLYFYWYRQILGQKVEFLVSFYNNEISEKSEIFDDQFSVERPDGSNFTLKIRSTKLEDSAMYFCASTEAAITYEQYFGPGTRLTVT.

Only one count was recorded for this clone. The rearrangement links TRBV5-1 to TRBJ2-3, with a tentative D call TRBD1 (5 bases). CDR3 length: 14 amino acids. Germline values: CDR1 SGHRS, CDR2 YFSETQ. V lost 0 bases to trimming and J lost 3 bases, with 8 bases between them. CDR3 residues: CASSLVQGTDTQYF. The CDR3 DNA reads TGCGCCAGCAGCTTGGTTCAGGGTACAGATACGCAGTATTTT.

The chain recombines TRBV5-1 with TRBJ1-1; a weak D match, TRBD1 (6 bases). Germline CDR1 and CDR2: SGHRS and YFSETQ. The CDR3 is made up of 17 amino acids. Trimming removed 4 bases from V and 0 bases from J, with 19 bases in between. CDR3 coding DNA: TGCGCCAGCAGCCTTCCCCCCTTTGCAGGGGTGAACACTGAAGCTTTCTTT. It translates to CASSLPPFAGVNTEAFF.

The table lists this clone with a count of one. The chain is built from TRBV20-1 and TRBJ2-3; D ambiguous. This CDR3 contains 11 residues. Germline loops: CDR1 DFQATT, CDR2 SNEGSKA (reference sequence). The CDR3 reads CSGFDTDTQYF. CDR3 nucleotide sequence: TGCAGCGGGTTTGACACAGATACGCAGTATTTT.

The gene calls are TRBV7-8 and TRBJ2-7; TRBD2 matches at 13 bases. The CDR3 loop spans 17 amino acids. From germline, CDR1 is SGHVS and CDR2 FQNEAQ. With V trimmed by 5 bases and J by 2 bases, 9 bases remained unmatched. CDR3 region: CASSVSGLAGKTYEQYF. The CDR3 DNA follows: TGTGCCAGCAGCGTCTCGGGACTAGCGGGAAAGACCTACGAGCAGTACTTC.

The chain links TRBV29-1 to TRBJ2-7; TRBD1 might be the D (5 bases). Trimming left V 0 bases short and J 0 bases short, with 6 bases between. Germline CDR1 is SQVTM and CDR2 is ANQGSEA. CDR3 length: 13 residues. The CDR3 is CSVEDRASYEQYF. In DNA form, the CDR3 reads TGCAGCGTTGAAGACAGGGCCTCCTACGAGCAGTACTTC.

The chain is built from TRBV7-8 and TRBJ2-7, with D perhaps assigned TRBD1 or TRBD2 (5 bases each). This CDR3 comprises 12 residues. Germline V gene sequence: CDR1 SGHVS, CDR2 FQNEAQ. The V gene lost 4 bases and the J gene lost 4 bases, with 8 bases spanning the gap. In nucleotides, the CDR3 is TGTGCCAGCAGCTCGGGGCCATACGAGCAGTACTTC. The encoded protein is CASSSGPYEQYF.

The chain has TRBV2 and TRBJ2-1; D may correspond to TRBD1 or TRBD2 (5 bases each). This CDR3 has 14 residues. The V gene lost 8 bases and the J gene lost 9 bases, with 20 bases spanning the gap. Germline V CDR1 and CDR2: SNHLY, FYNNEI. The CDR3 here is CASERDPPGGEQFF. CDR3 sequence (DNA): TGTGCCAGCGAGAGGGACCCCCCCGGCGGTGAGCAGTTCTTC.

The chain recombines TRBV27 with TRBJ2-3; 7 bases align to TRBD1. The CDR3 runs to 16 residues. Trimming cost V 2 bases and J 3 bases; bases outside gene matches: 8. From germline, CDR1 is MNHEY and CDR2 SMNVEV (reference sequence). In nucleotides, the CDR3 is TGTGCCAGCAGTTTAAGTCGGACAGGCGGGACAGATACGCAGTATTTT. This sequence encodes CASSLSRTGGTDTQYF.